A selection of T cell receptor beta chains follows, all from one sample in a study of vaccination and CD4 T cells after COVID-19. Antigens of these TCRs are unknown. Each CDR3 protein is one row after TCRdb ran MiXCR on the PCR reads. The table lists about 5,200 distinct CDR3 sequences, 25% of them singletons. The source material was CD4+ T cells from blood, cultured in vitro, sampled after SARS-CoV-2 vaccination. Source of these receptors: a human donor who had recovered from COVID-19. Both conserved end residues are part of each CDR3. The D gene is left open where the match is weak. Clone size is not always given. Where it is, it says once, few, many or a class for expanded clones.

len: 15
d_gene: TRBD2
abundance: -
j_gene: TRBJ2-5
v_gene: TRBV2
CDR3nt: TGTGCCAGCAGTGAGGCTAGCGGAGTACAAGAGACCCAGTACTTC
CDR3aa: CASSEASGVQETQYF

len: 16
d_gene: -
abundance: few
j_gene: TRBJ1-2
v_gene: TRBV5-4
CDR3nt: TGTGCCAGCAGCTTGGCCACAGACAGGTCGGGTTATGGCTACACCTTC
CDR3aa: CASSLATDRSGYGYTF

len: 14
d_gene: -
abundance: medium-sized
j_gene: TRBJ2-5
v_gene: TRBV7-2
CDR3nt: TGTGCCAGCAGCTTATACCGGGGCACGGCGACCCAGTACTTC
CDR3aa: CASSLYRGTATQYF

len: 12
d_gene: -
abundance: few
j_gene: TRBJ2-1
v_gene: TRBV10-1
CDR3nt: TGCGCCAGCGGGATGGGTGAAAATGAGCAGTTCTTC
CDR3aa: CASGMGENEQFF

len: 13
d_gene: TRBD1
abundance: medium-sized
j_gene: TRBJ2-7
v_gene: TRBV24-1
CDR3nt: TGTGCCACCAGTGCCAGGGGGCCGGGGGAGCAGTACTTC
CDR3aa: CATSARGPGEQYF

len: 13
d_gene: -
abundance: few
j_gene: TRBJ2-2
v_gene: TRBV10-3
CDR3nt: TGTGCCATCAGTGGCGAGCCCACCGGGGAGCTGTTTTTT
CDR3aa: CAISGEPTGELFF

len: 19
d_gene: TRBD1
abundance: -
j_gene: TRBJ2-6
v_gene: TRBV10-3
CDR3nt: TGTGCCATCAGTGAGTCGGGACAGGGGGCTCTCTCTGGGGCCAACGTCCTGACTTTC
CDR3aa: CAISESGQGALSGANVLTF

len: 15
d_gene: TRBD2
abundance: medium-sized
j_gene: TRBJ2-5
v_gene: TRBV20-1
CDR3nt: TGCAGTGCTAGAGATCCGAGCGGGAGTGGAGAGACCCAGTACTTC
CDR3aa: CSARDPSGSGETQYF

len: 15
d_gene: -
abundance: -
j_gene: TRBJ2-5
v_gene: TRBV6-4
CDR3nt: TGTGCCAGCAGTGCGGTCGGGGGGCCAGATCAGACCCGGTACTTC
CDR3aa: CASSAVGGPDQTRYF

len: 16
d_gene: -
abundance: -
j_gene: TRBJ1-5
v_gene: TRBV7-2
CDR3nt: TGTGCCAGCAGCTCCACTAGTTGGGGGAGCAATCAGCCCCAGCATTTT
CDR3aa: CASSSTSWGSNQPQHF

len: 15
d_gene: -
abundance: -
j_gene: TRBJ1-2
v_gene: TRBV9
CDR3nt: TGTGCCAGCAGCTCTAGGACAGTCTCTTCTAGCGGCTACACCTTC
CDR3aa: CASSSRTVSSSGYTF

len: 14
d_gene: -
abundance: -
j_gene: TRBJ2-1
v_gene: TRBV6-2/TRBV6-3
CDR3nt: TGTGCCAGCACCGACCGCAGAGGCGACAATGAGCAGTTCTTC
CDR3aa: CASTDRRGDNEQFF

len: 11
d_gene: -
abundance: -
j_gene: TRBJ2-7
v_gene: TRBV7-9
CDR3nt: TGTGCCAGCAGCTTAGCAGGCGAGCAGTACTTC
CDR3aa: CASSLAGEQYF

len: 15
d_gene: TRBD1
abundance: -
j_gene: TRBJ2-5
v_gene: TRBV19
CDR3nt: TGTGCCAGTACCCAAGGGACAGGGGGTCAAGAGACCCAGTACTTC
CDR3aa: CASTQGTGGQETQYF

len: 11
d_gene: -
abundance: -
j_gene: TRBJ2-1
v_gene: TRBV12-2
CDR3nt: TGTGCAAGTCGCTTCCCGAATGAGCAGTTCTTC
CDR3aa: CASRFPNEQFF

len: 14
d_gene: -
abundance: -
j_gene: TRBJ2-1
v_gene: TRBV10-3
CDR3nt: TGTGCCATACAGGGTATGGTGGGATACAATGAGCAGTTCTTC
CDR3aa: CAIQGMVGYNEQFF

len: 14
d_gene: -
abundance: -
j_gene: TRBJ1-1
v_gene: TRBV10-2
CDR3nt: TGCGCCAGCAGTGGAGGCACCTTCCCTTGGGGAGCTTTCTTT
CDR3aa: CASSGGTFPWGAFF

len: 15
d_gene: -
abundance: few
j_gene: TRBJ1-6
v_gene: TRBV7-2
CDR3nt: TGTGCCAGCAGCCCCGAAGGGCGGCATAATTCACCCCTCCACTTT
CDR3aa: CASSPEGRHNSPLHF

len: 15
d_gene: -
abundance: few
j_gene: TRBJ1-5
v_gene: TRBV7-8
CDR3nt: TGTGCCAGCAGCTTAAGCCGGGACAGCAATCAGCCCCAGCATTTT
CDR3aa: CASSLSRDSNQPQHF

len: 18
d_gene: -
abundance: medium-sized
j_gene: TRBJ2-3
v_gene: TRBV15
CDR3nt: TGTGCCACCAGCAGAGCTGACTTCTACCCACGGGGCACAGATACGCAGTATTTT
CDR3aa: CATSRADFYPRGTDTQYF

len: 16
d_gene: TRBD1
abundance: few
j_gene: TRBJ1-5
v_gene: TRBV28
CDR3nt: TGTGCCAGCAGTTTATGGGGGACAGGGGAATCTCAGCCCCAGCATTTT
CDR3aa: CASSLWGTGESQPQHF

len: 15
d_gene: TRBD1
abundance: -
j_gene: TRBJ1-2
v_gene: TRBV7-9
CDR3nt: TGTGCCAGCAACAGACTGGCAGGGGGCGGCTATGGCTACACCTTC
CDR3aa: CASNRLAGGGYGYTF

len: 17
d_gene: TRBD2
abundance: -
j_gene: TRBJ2-5
v_gene: TRBV4-1
CDR3nt: TGCGCCAGCAGCCAAGGGACTAGCGGGGGCCGGAGAGAGACCCAGTACTTC
CDR3aa: CASSQGTSGGRRETQYF

len: 15
d_gene: TRBD1
abundance: -
j_gene: TRBJ2-2
v_gene: TRBV6-1
CDR3nt: TGTGCCAGCAGCCTGCAGGGGGCTGGGGCCGGGGAGCTGTTTTTT
CDR3aa: CASSLQGAGAGELFF

len: 12
d_gene: -
abundance: medium-sized
j_gene: TRBJ2-5
v_gene: TRBV6-1
CDR3nt: TGTGCCAGCAGTCCCGCCCAAGAGACCCAGTACTTC
CDR3aa: CASSPAQETQYF

len: 15
d_gene: -
abundance: -
j_gene: TRBJ1-2
v_gene: TRBV7-2
CDR3nt: TGTGCCAGCAGCTTAGTCTTTGGTGTAAGGGAGGGCTACACCTTC
CDR3aa: CASSLVFGVREGYTF

len: 13
d_gene: -
abundance: -
j_gene: TRBJ1-5
v_gene: TRBV29-1
CDR3nt: TGCAGCGTAAGACAGGATAGCAATCAGCCCCAGCATTTT
CDR3aa: CSVRQDSNQPQHF

len: 15
d_gene: TRBD2
abundance: -
j_gene: TRBJ2-7
v_gene: TRBV20-1
CDR3nt: TGCAGTGCTAGAGATAGGGGGCTAGCGGGAACCGAGCAGTACTTC
CDR3aa: CSARDRGLAGTEQYF

len: 12
d_gene: -
abundance: -
j_gene: TRBJ2-7
v_gene: TRBV11-2
CDR3nt: TGTGCCAGCAGCTTAACCCCCCACGAGCAGTACTTC
CDR3aa: CASSLTPHEQYF